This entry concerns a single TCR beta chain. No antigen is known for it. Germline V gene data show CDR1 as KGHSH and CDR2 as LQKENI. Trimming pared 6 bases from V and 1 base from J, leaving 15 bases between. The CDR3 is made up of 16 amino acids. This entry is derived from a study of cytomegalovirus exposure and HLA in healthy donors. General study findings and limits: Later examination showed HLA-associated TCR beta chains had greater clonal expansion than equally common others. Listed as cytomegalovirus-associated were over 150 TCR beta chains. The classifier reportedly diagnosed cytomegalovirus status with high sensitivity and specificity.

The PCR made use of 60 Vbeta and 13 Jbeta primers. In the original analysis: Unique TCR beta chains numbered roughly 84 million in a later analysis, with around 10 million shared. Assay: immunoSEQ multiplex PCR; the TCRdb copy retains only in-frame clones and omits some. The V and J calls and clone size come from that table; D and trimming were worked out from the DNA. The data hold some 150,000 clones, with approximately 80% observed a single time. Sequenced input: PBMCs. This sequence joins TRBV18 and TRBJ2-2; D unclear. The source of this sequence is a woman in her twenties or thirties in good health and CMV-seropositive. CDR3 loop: CASSPELFMNTGELFF. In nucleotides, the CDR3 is TGTGCCAGCTCCCCCGAACTTTTTATGAACACCGGGGAGCTGTTTTTT. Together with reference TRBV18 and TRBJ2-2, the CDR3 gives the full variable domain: NAGVMQNPRHLVRRRGQEARLRCSPMKGHSHVYWYRQLPEEGLKFMVYLQKENIIDESGMPKERFSAEFPKEGPSILRIQQVVRGDSAAYFCASSPELFMNTGELFFGEGSRLTVL.